What follows are 17 T cell receptor beta chains derived from one specimen sequenced in a study of PD-1 blockade in classical Hodgkin lymphoma. Sample time point: cycle 4 day 1 (C4D1), after 6 weeks of nivolumab. All patients relapsed after autologous stem cell transplantation, and brentuximab vedotin exposure varied. Profiled with immunoSEQ multiplex PCR; TCRdb holds only in-frame clones, not every one. Of 80,000 to 100,000 clones listed, approximately 94% are singletons. The source material was peripheral blood mononuclear cells (PBMCs), sampled before the fourth cycle of nivolumab. These receptors were collected from a human donor with classical Hodgkin lymphoma.

The chain couples TRBV15 to TRBJ2-7; 7 bases align to TRBD1. The CDR3 runs to 15 residues. Germline lookup yields CDR1 LNHNV and CDR2 YYDKDF (reference sequence). V lost 2 bases and J lost 1; bases outside the gene matches: 5. The CDR3 reads CATSRHRDSSYEQYF. In DNA, the CDR3 is TGTGCCACCAGCAGACACCGGGACAGTTCCTACGAGCAGTACTTC.

This sequence joins TRBV7-3 and TRBJ2-5; D is possibly TRBD1 (5 bases). Trimming left V 1 base short and J 0 bases short, with 9 bases between. This CDR3 comprises 15 residues. CDR1 is SGHTA and CDR2 is FQGTGA in the germline V gene. As DNA, the CDR3 is TGTGCCAGCAGCTTAAGGGGCAGGTACCAAGAGACCCAGTACTTC. It specifies CASSLRGRYQETQYF.

The chain joins TRBV27 to TRBJ1-2, with 8 bases that match TRBD1. With V trimmed by 2 bases and J by 3 bases, 5 bases remained unmatched. CDR1 and CDR2 from the germline V gene are MNHEY and SMNVEV (reference sequence). The CDR3 is made up of 15 amino acids. The CDR3 protein is CASSLRTGPDYGYTF. As DNA, the CDR3 is TGTGCCAGCAGTTTAAGGACAGGGCCGGACTATGGCTACACCTTC.

Only one count was recorded for this clone. The CDR3 coding sequence is TGTGCCAGTTTAAGCGGGAGTGGGTACGAGCAGTACTTC. Translating it yields CASLSGSGYEQYF. This chain links TRBV6-5 with TRBJ2-7; 8 bases align to TRBD2. The V segment lost 9 bases and the J segment 4 bases; nucleotides outside the gene matches: 8. In germline, CDR1 is MNHEY, CDR2 SVGAGI. The CDR3 spans 13 residues.

This chain connects TRBV11-2 to TRBJ2-7; D not certain. This CDR3 is built from 11 residues. Between the trimmed V and J ends, which lost 8 bases and 6 bases, there was a span of 11 bases. Germline V gene sequence: CDR1 SGHAT, CDR2 FQNNGV. The CDR3 DNA reads as TGTGCCAGCGGGCCACAATTCGAGCAGTACTTC. This sequence encodes CASGPQFEQYF.

This chain links TRBV10-3 with TRBJ2-7; D unclear. Germline assignment: CDR1 ENHRY and CDR2 SYGVKD. V was cut by 8 bases and J by 3 bases, with 14 bases left in between. CDR3 length: 13 residues. The CDR3 bases are TGTGCCATCGCGCCTGGACGGAGCTACGAGCAGTACTTC. Protein sequence: CAIAPGRSYEQYF.

The chain combines TRBV28 with TRBJ2-7, with D tentatively TRBD1 or TRBD2 (6 bases each). The CDR3 extends over 14 amino acids. Germline V gene lookup returns CDR1 MDHEN and CDR2 SYDVKM. The germline V and J ends were trimmed by 4 bases and 2 bases, with 12 bases remaining between them. As DNA, the CDR3 is TGTGCCAGCAGTTCCCGGGGGCTCACCTACGAGCAGTACTTC. Translated, it gives CASSSRGLTYEQYF.

The V call is TRBV2, the J call TRBJ2-7; 9 nucleotides agree with TRBD1. CDR3 length equals 14 residues. The V gene's germline CDR1 is SNHLY and CDR2 FYNNEI. The J segment lost 7 bases and the V segment lost 6 bases, leaving 10 bases of the junction unmatched. CDR3 loop: CASSTGTGRWEQYF. The CDR3 coding sequence is TGTGCCAGCAGCACCGGGACAGGGCGATGGGAGCAGTACTTC.

The chain recombines TRBV28 with TRBJ2-1; D gene unclear. This CDR3 has 13 amino acids. Trimming left V 3 bases short and J 9 bases short, with 12 bases between. CDR1 is MDHEN and CDR2 is SYDVKM in the germline V gene. Written as DNA, the CDR3 is TGTGCCAGCAGTTTTCTAGGGCCGGGTGAGCAGTTCTTC. Its translation: CASSFLGPGEQFF.

This clone was seen a single time. The V and J genes are TRBV7-8 and TRBJ2-3; 7 bases agree with TRBD1. The CDR3 extends over 19 amino acids. Looked up from germline, CDR1 is SGHVS and CDR2 is FQNEAQ. The V segment lost 1 base and the J segment 2 bases; nucleotides outside the gene matches: 15. The CDR3 DNA follows: TGTGCCAGCAGCTTAGATTTAGGGGGCTGGGGAGTGTCCACAGATACGCAGTATTTT. Its protein product is CASSLDLGGWGVSTDTQYF.

The genes are TRBV28 and TRBJ1-1; D unresolved. Trimming took 7 bases from V and 0 from J, leaving 9 bases between them. This CDR3 comprises 13 residues. Germline CDR1 and CDR2: MDHEN and SYDVKM. The CDR3 sequence is CASISGVNTEAFF. The CDR3 DNA follows: TGTGCCAGCATTTCGGGAGTGAACACTGAAGCTTTCTTT.

The chain is built from TRBV25-1 and TRBJ1-1; 7 bases line up with TRBD1. V gave up 5 bases and J gave up 7 bases; unmatched junction bases: 4. Germline V CDR1 and CDR2: MGHDK, SYGVNS. CDR3 length: 12 residues. DNA of the CDR3: TGTGCCAGCAGTTCGCGGACAGGTGAAGCTTTCTTT. Translated: CASSSRTGEAFF.

The CDR3 sequence is CASSPLTSGSLHEQFF. In nucleotides, the CDR3 is TGTGCCAGCTCACCTCTCACTAGCGGGAGTCTCCATGAGCAGTTCTTC. This chain joins TRBV18 and TRBJ2-1; 11 nucleotides align to TRBD2. V gave up 3 bases and J gave up 8 bases; unmatched junction bases: 9. The CDR3 runs 16 residues. CDR1 and CDR2 (germline): KGHSH, LQKENI.

The sample holds one count of this clone. The chain combines TRBV15 with TRBJ2-3, with D tentatively TRBD2 (5 bases). The V and J ends lost 0 bases and 0 bases respectively, with 7 bases between them. Germline V gene lookup returns CDR1 LNHNV and CDR2 YYDKDF (reference sequence). CDR3 length equals 15 residues. This chain's CDR3 is CATSRDRTSTDTQYF. CDR3 DNA: TGTGCCACCAGCAGAGACCGGACTAGCACAGATACGCAGTATTTT.

The chain couples TRBV7-9 to TRBJ1-1; 8 bases are a match to TRBD1. The CDR3 is 14 amino acids. Germline V gene sequence: CDR1 SEHNR, CDR2 FQNEAQ (reference sequence). Trimming removed 5 bases from V and 3 bases from J; junction bases left unmatched: 5. The CDR3 coding sequence is TGTGCCAGCAGCAAAACGACAGGGGACACTGAAGCTTTCTTT. Its protein is CASSKTTGDTEAFF.

Only one count was recorded for this clone. The genes are TRBV7-9 and TRBJ1-2, with a possible D match to TRBD1 (6 bases). This CDR3 is built from 15 residues. Trimming shortened V by 5 bases and J by 2 bases, and 15 bases separated the two germline ends. Germline values: CDR1 SEHNR, CDR2 FQNEAQ (reference sequence). The CDR3: CASSPMGGTNYGYTF. DNA of the CDR3: TGTGCCAGCAGCCCTATGGGGGGCACAAACTATGGCTACACCTTC.

This CDR3 reads CASSDSEGNYVGYTF. The CDR3, as DNA: TGTGCCAGCAGCGATAGCGAGGGTAACTATGTTGGCTACACCTTC. The chain recombines TRBV28 with TRBJ1-2; unclear D gene. This CDR3 has 15 residues. Germline assignment: CDR1 MDHEN and CDR2 SYDVKM. V lost 6 bases to trimming and J lost 7 bases, with 21 bases between them.